Listed here is a single TCR beta chain. Its specificity is not known. The sample is drawn from a study of cytomegalovirus exposure and HLA in healthy donors. Regarding the study as a whole: A later analysis showed TCR association rates differing by HLA locus, peaking at DRB1 and lowest at HLA-C.

Germline-derived CDR1 and CDR2 are MDHEN and SYDVKM. This CDR3 comprises 18 residues. V lost 2 bases and J 0 bases, leaving 17 bases between the germline ends. A multiplex PCR was run with 60 Vbeta primers and 13 Jbeta primers. In the study's own analysis: In a later analysis, the count reached tens of millions of unique TCR beta chains, with 9 million to 11 million shared. Using immunoSEQ multiplex PCR, the repertoire was profiled, and TCRdb retains in-frame clones only, with some absent. V and J calls and clone size are copied from that table; D and trimming were computed from the DNA. The top ten clones hold roughly 10% of a sample with 210,000 or so clones, around 86% of them seen once.

The clonotype was recovered from a woman between 45 and 60 years old in good health and CMV-seropositive. This chain connects TRBV28 to TRBJ1-3; D unclear. The sequenced sample was PBMCs. The DNA for the CDR3 is TGTGCCAGCAGTTTACTGGCCGGGGAGGTGCTCTCTGGAAACACCATATATTTT. Translating it yields CASSLLAGEVLSGNTIYF. The full variable domain, its missing parts supplied by reference TRBV28 and TRBJ1-3, is DVKVTQSSRYLVKRTGEKVFLECVQDMDHENMFWYRQDPGLGLRLIYFSYDVKMKEKGDIPEGYSVSREKKERFSLILESASTNQTSMYLCASSLLAGEVLSGNTIYFGEGSWLTVV.